This entry is about one T cell receptor (beta chain). Its antigen remains unknown. The CDR3 is made up of 13 amino acids. V lost 5 bases to trimming and J lost 0 bases, with 9 bases between them. CDR1 and CDR2 from the germline V gene are SGHKS and YYEKEE (reference sequence). The data were produced by immunoSEQ multiplex PCR, yet TCRdb's version contains in-frame clones alone and is incomplete. The table shows fewer than 65,000 clones, with roughly nine tenths occurring only once. This entry belongs to a study of OX40 agonist ivuxolimab in advanced cancers. Study-level findings and limits: Researchers report that CD8+ T cells had, on average, more expanded clones than CD4+.

Drawing of blood for sampling happened at baseline, at cycle 4 day 1, and at cycle 7 day 1. The chain employs TRBV5-5 and TRBJ2-7; tentatively, D is TRBD1 (5 bases). The input for sequencing was CD4+ or CD8+ T cells sorted from blood, taken in a trial of the OX40 agonist ivuxolimab. The receptor was isolated from an adult with an advanced solid tumor such as melanoma, head and neck, liver or kidney cancer. CDR3 amino acids: CASRTVSSYEQYF. In nucleotides, the CDR3 is TGTGCCAGCAGGACAGTCAGCTCCTACGAGCAGTACTTC. The full variable domain, rest sourced from reference TRBV5-5 and TRBJ2-7, is DAGVTQSPTHLIKTRGQQVTLRCSPISGHKSVSWYQQVLGQGPQFIFQYYEKEERGRGNFPDRFSARQFPNYSSELNVNALLLGDSALYLCASRTVSSYEQYFGPGTRLTVT.